This entry describes one TCR beta chain. Its antigen is unidentified. The data were obtained in a study of cytomegalovirus exposure and HLA in healthy donors. The study, taken as a whole, reports: The authors judged a highly shared variant cluster likely a sequencing artifact. The authors confirmed in vitro that a few CMV-associated chains were specific for CMV antigens.

The length of the CDR3 is 15 residues. The ends were cut back, 1 base at V and 1 base at J, with 10 bases in the middle. Germline CDR1 SEHNR, CDR2 FQNEAQ (reference sequence). The PCR was carried out with 60 Vbeta primers and 13 Jbeta primers. In the study's own analysis: About 11 million of tens of millions of unique TCR beta chains were shared, per a later count. The data were produced by immunoSEQ multiplex PCR, yet TCRdb's version contains in-frame clones alone and is incomplete. V and J calls and clone size are given by that table; D and trimming were obtained from the DNA. The table records 250,000 to 350,000 clones, roughly 90% of them present only once.

This chain links TRBV7-9 with TRBJ1-1; D is unclear. This receptor was identified in a woman under 30 in good health and CMV-seronegative. The sequenced sample consisted of PBMCs. CDR3 protein: CASSLDGGPNTEAFF. CDR3 coding DNA: TGTGCCAGCAGCTTAGACGGAGGCCCGAACACTGAAGCTTTCTTT.